Each of the 31 T cell receptor beta chains below was sequenced from the same sample in a study of CD8+ T cells in alopecia areata. Sequencing templates came from extracted RNA that was reverse transcribed into cDNA. Measured with immunoSEQ multiplex PCR; TCRdb has only the in-frame clones, and not every one. Reported are just over 3,500 clones, none seen only once; the ten largest carry 25% to 35%. The sorting of pooled cutaneous lymph node cells relied on CD4, CD8alpha, NKG2D, NKG2ACE and other markers. Sample: CD8+ T cells sorted from a lymph node. The receptors shown here come from a C3H/HeJ mouse with alopecia areata. Mouse MHC haplotype: H2-k.

By its share, this clone is medium-sized. The gene symbols are mouse symbols. Read data end 4 residues before the CDR3 end; the end is taken from the germline J gene. The chain recombines TRBV29 with TRBJ1-1, with a tentative D call TRBD1 (6 bases). Between the trimmed V and J ends, which lost 4 bases and 3 bases, there was a span of 9 bases. CDR3 length: 13 residues. From germline, CDR1 is MSHET and CDR2 SYDVDS. The DNA read from the CDR3 is TGTGCTAGCAGTTCGGGACAATACACA. Protein sequence: CASSSGQYT. The complete CDR3 protein is CASSSGQYTEVFF.

Worth noting for this clone: Genes and germline come from the mouse. The read terminates 4 residues before the CDR3 end, so the remaining end is supplied by the germline J gene. V usage is TRBV4 and J usage is TRBJ2-5, with 8 nucleotides matching TRBD2. V shed 5 bases, J shed 3 bases, and the junction held 1 base outside the gene matches. Germline CDR1 is LGHDT and CDR2 is YNNKQL (reference sequence). This CDR3 is built from 13 residues. The CDR3 here is CASSGDWQDTQYF. Incomplete CDR3 DNA: TGTGCCAGCAGCGGGGACTGGCAAGAC.

Many counts were recorded for this clone. Gene names refer to mouse genes. The read finishes 4 residues shy of the CDR3 end, and the germline J gene is used to complete it. This chain links TRBV19 with TRBJ2-1; 11 bases map to TRBD2. Germline CDR1 reads FNHDT; CDR2 reads SITEND (reference sequence). With 7 bases clipped from V and 4 bases from J, the junction kept 1 base outside the gene matches. This CDR3 spans 13 amino acids. CDR3 in amino acids: CASWDWGYAEQFF. The sequenced CDR3 bases are TGTGCCAGCTGGGACTGGGGGTATGCT. Full variable domain (remainder filled in from reference TRBV19 and TRBJ2-1): GGIITQTPKFLIGQEGQKLTLKCQQNFNHDTMYWYRQDSGKGLRLIYYSITENDLQKGDLSEGYDASREKKSSFSLTVTSAQKNEMAVFLCASWDWGYAEQFFGPGTRLTVL.

Within the sample, this clone is medium-sized. The gene names here belong to mouse. Coverage ceases 3 residues before the CDR3 finishes, and the germline J gene fills in the end. The V call is TRBV13-2, the J call TRBJ1-6; no firm D call. TRBJ1-6 is an open reading frame, and its role is uncertain. Trimming took off 1 base at V and 0 bases at J, with 8 bases between the two ends. Per germline, CDR1 NNHNN and CDR2 SYGAGS (reference sequence). There are 16 residues in the CDR3. The CDR3 DNA, read in part, is TGTGCCAGCGGTGATTTGACATCTTCCTATAATTCGCCC. Translating gives CASGDLTSSYNSP. The CDR3 as a whole reads CASGDLTSSYNSPLYF.

This clone was detected many times. Gene names follow the mouse nomenclature. With the read ending 4 residues before the CDR3 end, the germline J gene is used to fill in that end. V usage is TRBV14 and J usage is TRBJ2-4, with 7 bases that match TRBD1. Germline V gene data show CDR1 as SGHDT and CDR2 as FRDEAV. There are 14 residues in the CDR3. The part of the CDR3 DNA that was read is TGTGCCAGCAGCCCGACAGGGAGGGGAAAC. Amino acids: CASSPTGRGN. The full-length CDR3 reads as CASSPTGRGNTLYF.

This clone was seen at least ten times. The genes are named according to mouse. The sequenced fragment ends 4 residues before the CDR3 boundary, so the rest is inferred from the germline J gene. The rearrangement joins TRBV13-3 to TRBJ2-2; no clear D. The CDR3 totals 13 residues. Trimming stripped 2 bases from V and 1 base from J, with 3 bases between. Germline CDR1 is NNHDY and CDR2 is SYVADS. CDR3 residues: CASSDINTGQLYF. The covered CDR3 bases are TGTGCCAGCAGTGACATAAACACCGGG.

This clone was counted at least ten times. Germline and genes here are mouse. The read terminates 4 residues before the CDR3 end, so the remaining end is supplied by the germline J gene. J is TRBJ2-7 and V is TRBV1; 9 bases fit TRBD2. This CDR3 region has 16 residues. The V gene's germline CDR1 is NSQYPW and CDR2 LRSPGD (reference sequence). J gave up 0 bases and V 0 bases, and 3 bases lay outside the gene matches. CDR3 amino acids: CTCSADLGGSSYEQYF. The DNA read from the CDR3 is TGCACCTGCAGTGCAGATCTGGGGGGGAGCTCCTAT.

This clone has at least ten counts. The listed genes are named as in mouse. The CDR3 end falls 4 residues outside the read, so it is completed with the germline J gene. This sequence joins TRBV19 and TRBJ2-5, with 10 bases identical to TRBD1. Germline V gives CDR1 FNHDT, CDR2 SITEND (reference sequence). This CDR3 contains 14 residues. The CDR3 protein is CASSPRTGGDTQYF. CDR3 DNA, as far as it was read: TGTGCCAGCAGTCCCCGGACAGGGGGAGAC.

This clone appeared many times. Gene names follow the mouse nomenclature. The read ends 4 residues before the CDR3 terminus; that terminus is restored from the germline J gene. The gene calls are TRBV31 and TRBJ1-2; no reliable D call. V dropped 3 bases and J dropped 1 base, with 3 bases sitting between them. Germline V gene data show CDR1 as GKSSPN and CDR2 as SITVG. CDR3 size: 11 residues. CDR3: CAWSQNSDYTF. Partial CDR3 DNA: TGTGCCTGGAGCCAAAACTCC. The entire variable domain, with the rest obtained from reference TRBV31 and TRBJ1-2, is as follows: AQTIHQWPVAEIKAVGSPLSLGCTIKGKSSPNLYWYWQATGGTLQQLFYSITVGQVESVVQLNLSASRPKDDQFILSTEKLLLSHSGFYLCAWSQNSDYTFGSGTRLLVI.

This clone counts as medium-sized (0.01 to 0.1%). Gene names refer to mouse genes. The read ends 4 residues before the CDR3 terminus; that terminus is restored from the germline J gene. The chain couples TRBV13-1 to TRBJ2-3, with 10 bases identical to TRBD2. This CDR3 comprises 16 residues. Germline loops: CDR1 NSHNY, CDR2 SYGAGN. The J segment lost 1 base and the V segment lost 3 bases, leaving 5 bases of the junction unmatched. The sequenced part of the CDR3 DNA is TGTGCCAGCAGTGCCCCCGGGACTGGGGGTGCAGAA. It translates to CASSAPGTGGAE. The complete CDR3 protein is CASSAPGTGGAETLYF.

This clone was found many times. Here the gene names and germline are mouse. Read data end 4 residues before the CDR3 end; the end is taken from the germline J gene. This chain joins TRBV1 and TRBJ2-4; the match to TRBD2 covers 8 bases. V was clipped by 1 base and J by 0 bases; unmatched bases: 0. CDR1 and CDR2 from the germline V gene are NSQYPW and LRSPGD (reference sequence). The CDR3 runs 15 residues. This CDR3 reads CTCSAGLGSQNTLYF. The CDR3 DNA, read in part, is TGCACCTGCAGTGCAGGACTGGGGAGTCAAAAC.

This clone is medium-sized within its sample. The gene names given are mouse names. The read finishes 4 residues shy of the CDR3 end, and the germline J gene is used to complete it. The gene calls are TRBV17 and TRBJ2-7; a weak D match, TRBD1 (5 bases). The germline V gene has CDR1 MNHDT and CDR2 YYDKIL. The CDR3 is made up of 13 amino acids. CDR3 DNA, as far as it was read: TGTGCTAGCAGTAGGGTCAGGGTAGAT. Its translation is CASSRVRVD. The whole CDR3 sequence reads CASSRVRVDEQYF.

This clone was counted between two and nine times. Gene names refer to mouse genes. The read halts 4 residues ahead of the CDR3 end, with the missing end drawn from the germline J gene. Other DNA sequences in the same sample also yield this CDR3. The V gene is TRBV19, the J gene TRBJ1-2; 10 nucleotides match TRBD1. The V gene's germline CDR1 is FNHDT and CDR2 SITEND (reference sequence). The CDR3 extends over 14 amino acids. CDR3 loop: CASSMRDRGPDYTF. The covered CDR3 bases are TGTGCCAGCAGTATGAGGGACAGGGGTCCC.

This clone has a count of ten or more. Genes here carry mouse names. The read is 4 residues too short to cover the CDR3 end, so that end is filled in from the germline J gene. The chain joins TRBV13-1 to TRBJ2-4, with a weak D call TRBD2 (6 bases). This CDR3 is built from 14 residues. Germline V lookup: CDR1 NSHNY, CDR2 SYGAGN. The CDR3 region is CASSDVGGRNTLYF. CDR3 DNA, as far as it was read: TGTGCCAGCAGTGATGTCGGGGGGAGAAAC.

Judged by abundance, this clone is medium-sized (0.01 to 0.1%). Gene names are the mouse ones. The CDR3 is cut off 3 residues early in the read; its end comes from the germline J gene. This sequence joins TRBV13-1 and TRBJ1-6; TRBD1 matches 7 bases. TRBJ1-6 is filed as an ORF, its function uncertain. With 0 bases clipped from V and 7 bases from J, the junction kept 7 bases outside the gene matches. CDR1 NSHNY and CDR2 SYGAGN come from the germline V gene. The CDR3 is made up of 16 amino acids. The DNA read from the CDR3 is TGTGCCAGCAGTGATGGCGCAGGGGGAGGGAATTCGCCC. Its translation: CASSDGAGGGNSP. The full CDR3 is CASSDGAGGGNSPLYF.

This clone was seen repeatedly, ten times or more. Each gene name is a mouse one. The read comes to an end 4 residues before the CDR3 does, leaving the germline J gene to fill in the end. The rearrangement joins TRBV19 to TRBJ2-3, with a weak D call TRBD2 (5 bases). The CDR3 has 15 amino acids. V lost 2 bases, J lost 0 bases, and 10 bases lay in between. Germline CDR1 and CDR2: FNHDT and SITEND (reference sequence). CDR3 bases read: TGTGCCAGCAGTATCCCGACTGATAGTGCAGAA. Residues: CASSIPTDSAE. The CDR3 reads in full as CASSIPTDSAETLYF.

This clone was seen ten or more times. The gene names given are mouse names. The read terminates 4 residues ahead of where the CDR3 ends, so the germline J gene completes it. The V call is TRBV29, the J call TRBJ2-5; weak D call: TRBD1 (5 bases). The CDR3 extends over 13 amino acids. Germline loops: CDR1 MSHET, CDR2 SYDVDS. The DNA read from the CDR3 is TGTGCTAGCAGTTTCCGACAGAAAGAC. As protein: CASSFRQKD. The whole CDR3 protein reads CASSFRQKDTQYF.

This clone came up many times. The genes and germline here are from mouse. Coverage ceases 4 residues before the CDR3 finishes, and the germline J gene fills in the end. This chain joins TRBV13-2 and TRBJ2-7; 7 bases are shared with TRBD1. This CDR3 comprises 12 residues. Germline V gives CDR1 NNHNN, CDR2 SYGAGS (reference sequence). The CDR3 here is CASGEGTDEQYF. Partial CDR3 DNA: TGTGCCAGCGGTGAAGGGACAGAT.

This clone has only a few counts. Gene names follow the mouse nomenclature. The sequence runs out 4 residues before the end of the CDR3; the remainder is reconstructed from the germline J gene. This rearrangement joins TRBV29 to TRBJ2-1; 11 bases map to TRBD2. Losses at the gene ends were 7 bases for V and 5 bases for J; bases not matched to a gene: 4. The germline V gene encodes CDR1 MSHET and CDR2 SYDVDS. This CDR3 is built from 14 residues. The CDR3: CASTRDWGNAEQFF. The DNA read from the CDR3 is TGTGCTAGCACCCGGGACTGGGGGAATGCT. The complete variable domain, with remaining parts taken from reference TRBV29 and TRBJ2-1, reads DMKVTQMPRYLIKRMGENVLLECGQDMSHETMYWYRQDPGLGLQLIYISYDVDSNSEGDIPKGYRVSRKKREHFSLILDSAKTNQTSVYFCASTRDWGNAEQFFGPGTRLTVL.

A remark on this clone: Gene names denote mouse genes. The CDR3 is cut off 4 residues early in the read; its end comes from the germline J gene. The rearrangement uses TRBV13-3 and TRBJ1-1; a weak D match, TRBD1 (6 bases). Germline V gene sequence: CDR1 NNHDY, CDR2 SYVADS. The CDR3 is made up of 13 amino acids. V was trimmed by 5 bases and J by 3 bases, leaving 11 bases between them. The sequenced part of the CDR3 DNA is TGTGCCAGCAGCCCCCAGGGGTACACA. Encoded protein: CASSPQGYT. The CDR3 reads in full as CASSPQGYTEVFF.

This clone was picked up a small number of times. Germline and genes: mouse. The missing CDR3 end, 4 residues past where the read stops, is filled in from the germline J gene. This chain links TRBV4 with TRBJ2-1; TRBD2 aligns across 11 bases. The CDR3 is 15 amino acids. V dropped 4 bases and J dropped 4; count of bases not matched to a gene: 3. Germline V gene data show CDR1 as LGHDT and CDR2 as YNNKQL (reference sequence). The sequenced CDR3 bases are TGTGCCAGCAGCTCCGACTGGGGGGGGTATGCT. This sequence encodes CASSSDWGGYA. In full, the CDR3 reads CASSSDWGGYAEQFF.

This clone was found many times. The gene names given are mouse names. Sequencing ends 4 residues short of the CDR3 end; the germline J gene provides the rest. The chain employs TRBV13-2 and TRBJ2-2; 7 bases agree with TRBD2. This CDR3 contains 15 residues. Germline loops: CDR1 NNHNN, CDR2 SYGAGS (reference sequence). Trimming took 0 bases from V and 3 from J; bases not matched to a gene: 2. The CDR3 protein is CASGDALGDTGQLYF. Incomplete CDR3 DNA: TGTGCCAGCGGTGATGCTCTGGGGGACACCGGG.

This clone qualifies as medium-sized. Here the gene names and germline are mouse. Read coverage stops 3 residues before the CDR3 terminus; the germline J gene supplies the remainder. The V call is TRBV17, the J call TRBJ1-6; D call uncertain. TRBJ1-6 is an ORF, with its function uncertain. V dropped 7 bases and J dropped 1 base, with 8 bases sitting between them. This CDR3 region has 14 residues. CDR1 is MNHDT, CDR2 YYDKIL, per germline. CDR3: CASTTKSYNSPLYF. The covered CDR3 bases are TGTGCTAGCACCACAAAATCCTATAATTCGCCC.

This clone is medium-sized (0.01 to 0.1%). Germline and genes: mouse. The read terminates 4 residues before the CDR3 end, so the remaining end is supplied by the germline J gene. The chain joins TRBV19 to TRBJ2-7, with 11 bases lining up with TRBD2. CDR3 length equals 15 residues. CDR1 FNHDT and CDR2 SITEND come from the germline V gene (reference sequence). This CDR3 is CASSHRDWGIYEQYF. The CDR3 bases that were read are TGTGCCAGCAGTCACCGGGACTGGGGGATTTAT. Variable domain in full (rest from reference TRBV19 and TRBJ2-7): GGIITQTPKFLIGQEGQKLTLKCQQNFNHDTMYWYRQDSGKGLRLIYYSITENDLQKGDLSEGYDASREKKSSFSLTVTSAQKNEMAVFLCASSHRDWGIYEQYFGPGTRLTVL.

This clone was picked up many times. Gene names denote mouse genes. Read coverage stops 4 residues before the CDR3 terminus; the germline J gene supplies the remainder. The chain is built from TRBV1 and TRBJ2-7, with TRBD1 identical over 8 bases. The junction had 2 bases not matched to a gene; V was cut back by 4 bases and J by 0 bases. CDR1 is NSQYPW and CDR2 is LRSPGD in the germline V gene (reference sequence). The CDR3 loop spans 14 amino acids. The CDR3 spells CTCSGTGSSYEQYF. The sequenced part of the CDR3 DNA is TGCACCTGCAGTGGGACAGGGAGCTCCTAT.

This clone is deemed medium-sized. The genes and germline here are from mouse. Read coverage stops 4 residues before the CDR3 terminus; the germline J gene supplies the remainder. The chain combines TRBV14 with TRBJ2-2; 7 positions agree with TRBD1. J was trimmed by 0 bases and V by 8 bases; bases with no gene match: 1. CDR1 and CDR2 (germline): SGHDT, FRDEAV. CDR3 length equals 13 residues. The chain's CDR3 is CASGTANTGQLYF. CDR3 DNA (partial): TGTGCCAGTGGGACAGCAAACACCGGG.

In its sample, this clone was seen many times. Genes and germline come from the mouse. The read is 4 residues too short to cover the CDR3 end, so that end is filled in from the germline J gene. The chain is built from TRBV19 and TRBJ1-1; 8 bases are shared with TRBD1. The V and J ends lost 0 bases and 3 bases, in that order; junction bases with no gene match: 1. Per the germline V gene, CDR1 is FNHDT and CDR2 is SITEND (reference sequence). This CDR3 is 14 amino acids long. The sequenced part of the CDR3 DNA is TGTGCCAGCAGTATAGACAGGGGGTACACA. Protein: CASSIDRGYT. The CDR3 reads in full as CASSIDRGYTEVFF.

The sample holds many counts of this clone. Gene names denote mouse genes. The read ends 4 residues early relative to the CDR3; the germline J gene fills the gap. The genes are TRBV1 and TRBJ2-5; 12 nucleotides line up with TRBD1. Trimming removed 1 base from V and 2 bases from J; junction bases left unmatched: 1. Germline V gene lookup returns CDR1 NSQYPW and CDR2 LRSPGD (reference sequence). This CDR3 is 16 amino acids long. The covered CDR3 bases are TGCACCTGCAGTGCAGGGGACAGGGGGCCCCAAGAC. Translating it yields CTCSAGDRGPQD. The whole CDR3 sequence reads CTCSAGDRGPQDTQYF.

This clone occurred many times. A much larger clonotype is one base distant, so this may be a read error. The genes and germline here are from mouse. The CDR3 end lies 4 residues beyond the end of the read and is filled in from the germline J gene. This chain links TRBV29 with TRBJ2-2; a weak D match, TRBD1 (5 bases). V lost 6 bases and J lost 1, with 9 bases in between. The CDR3 has 14 residues. Germline V gives CDR1 MSHET, CDR2 SYDVDS. The CDR3 bases that were read are TGTGCTAGCAGCCCGACAGTAAACACCGGG. Protein product: CASSPTVNTG. The complete CDR3 sequence is CASSPTVNTGQLYF.

This clone was recorded many times. The gene names here belong to mouse. The read finishes 3 residues shy of the CDR3 end, and the germline J gene is used to complete it. The gene calls are TRBV31 and TRBJ1-6; 11 nucleotides line up with TRBD1. TRBJ1-6 is labeled an ORF, and its function is uncertain. There are 14 residues in the CDR3. The junction had 2 bases not matched to a gene; V was cut back by 4 bases and J by 6 bases. Germline values: CDR1 GKSSPN, CDR2 SITVG. The CDR3 protein is CAWIGTGGNSPLYF. The CDR3 bases that were read are TGTGCCTGGATAGGGACAGGGGGTAATTCGCCC.

This clone is large by share. The germline and genes are mouse ones. The sequence runs out 4 residues before the end of the CDR3; the remainder is reconstructed from the germline J gene. The J gene is TRBJ2-7, the V gene TRBV13-1; 7 nucleotides align to TRBD1. The CDR3 runs 13 residues. The germline V gene encodes CDR1 NSHNY and CDR2 SYGAGN. This chain's CDR3 is CASSDLTGYEQYF. The DNA read from the CDR3 is TGTGCCAGCAGTGACTTGACAGGGTAT.